This T cell receptor (beta chain) was captured by sequencing in a study of T cells after yellow fever vaccination. In TCRdb, the 5' RACE reads were re-called with MiXCR into one record per CDR3 protein. This table holds roughly 300,000 distinct CDR3 sequences, 7% to 9% found once. CDR1 is SEHNR, CDR2 FQNEAQ, per germline (reference sequence). The length of the CDR3 is 13 residues. Trimming cost V 1 base and J 3 bases, with 6 bases left between them. This TCR was sampled from a man between 18 and 35 years old who received the YFV17D yellow fever vaccine. Sequencing used PBMCs, obtained approximately 40 days after the first yellow fever vaccination. The chain recombines TRBV7-9 with TRBJ1-1, with no clear D. The CDR3 is CASSLGAYTEAFF. The CDR3 DNA reads as TGTGCCAGCAGCTTAGGTGCGTACACTGAAGCTTTCTTT.